The rows below give T cell receptor beta chains drawn from one sample of a study of cytomegalovirus exposure and HLA in healthy donors. Profiling relied on immunoSEQ multiplex PCR, and the TCRdb table lists in-frame clones only, not all of them. The table has 90,000 or so clones, 78% seen once. Material: PBMCs. The receptors were sampled from a woman between 40 and 55 years old in good health and CMV-seronegative. The CDR3 runs from the conserved cysteine through the conserved F or W. D genes are given only for firm matches. Clone sizes are given selectively: once, few, many, or a class where the clone is expanded.

V	J	size	D	CDR3	DNA
TRBV10-3	TRBJ2-2	NA	TRBD2	CAISGRSGSSAGELFF	TGTGCCATCAGTGGACGTAGCGGGAGTTCCGCCGGGGAGCTGTTTTTT
TRBV28	TRBJ1-4	NA	NA	CASRGRRGGEKLFF	TGTGCCAGCAGGGGCCGGCGGGGAGGCGAAAAACTGTTTTTT
TRBV27	TRBJ1-1	NA	NA	CARSLSWSSPKLVF	TGTGCCCGCAGTTTATCATGGTCGTCCCCTAAGCTTGTCTTT
TRBV27	TRBJ2-1	NA	NA	CASSISGLSSYNEQFF	TGTGCCAGCAGTATTAGCGGACTAAGCTCCTACAATGAGCAGTTCTTC
TRBV2	TRBJ1-2	NA	NA	CASSEARGPYGYTF	TGTGCCAGCAGTGAAGCGCGGGGGCCCTATGGCTACACCTTC
TRBV5-1	TRBJ2-7	NA	TRBD2	CASSFGGRYEQYF	TGCGCCAGCAGCTTCGGCGGGAGGTACGAGCAGTACTTC
TRBV28	TRBJ1-2	NA	NA	CASSFDRTDYGYTF	TGTGCCAGCAGTTTTGACAGGACGGACTATGGCTACACCTTC
TRBV5-1	TRBJ1-1	few	NA	CASSLRGGTEAFF	TGCGCCAGCAGCTTAAGGGGTGGCACTGAAGCTTTCTTT
TRBV19	TRBJ2-1	NA	TRBD2	CASSVSGRQDKYEQFF	TGTGCCAGTAGTGTTAGCGGGAGGCAGGATAAGTATGAGCAGTTCTTC
TRBV10-1	TRBJ2-1	once	TRBD2	CASGPSGSSYNEQFF	TGCGCCAGCGGACCTAGCGGGAGCTCCTACAATGAGCAGTTCTTC
TRBV28	TRBJ2-2	NA	NA	CASQSTGELFF	TGTGCCAGCCAGTCCACCGGGGAGCTGTTTTTT
TRBV5-1	TRBJ1-2	NA	NA	CASSVGSGNGYTF	TGCGCCAGCAGCGTGGGGTCAGGGAATGGCTACACCTTC
TRBV6-6	TRBJ2-1	few	TRBD2	CASSPRAGGGEQFF	TGTGCCAGCAGTCCCCGAGCGGGAGGTGGTGAGCAGTTCTTC
TRBV5-1	TRBJ2-4	NA	NA	CASSSLGLGTTRATDIQYF	TGCGCCAGCAGCTCCTTGGGGCTAGGAACTACCCGAGCAACGGACATTCAGTACTTC
TRBV15	TRBJ1-4	NA	TRBD1	CATSRDWSGGGEKLFF	TGTGCCACCAGCAGAGATTGGTCAGGGGGCGGGGAAAAACTGTTTTTT
TRBV28	TRBJ2-1	NA	TRBD1	CASEGTGDNEQFF	TGTGCCAGCGAGGGGACAGGTGACAATGAGCAGTTCTTC
TRBV19	TRBJ2-2	NA	NA	CASSIGGQGTGELFF	TGTGCCAGTAGTATCGGGGGGCAGGGAACCGGGGAGCTGTTTTTT
TRBV5-6	TRBJ1-4	few	NA	CASSPYGGKLFF	TGTGCCAGCAGCCCTTACGGGGGAAAACTGTTTTTT
TRBV7-2	TRBJ2-1	NA	TRBD2	CASSPYRLAGVGEQFF	TGTGCCAGCAGCCCATACAGGCTAGCGGGAGTAGGCGAGCAGTTCTTC
TRBV29-1	TRBJ2-1	NA	TRBD2	CSGRTSGMTCNEQFF	TGCAGCGGGAGGACTAGCGGGATGACCTGCAATGAGCAGTTCTTC
TRBV28	TRBJ2-2	NA	TRBD2	CASSASKSGLAGVGTGELFF	TGTGCCAGCAGTGCATCAAAATCGGGACTAGCGGGAGTGGGCACCGGGGAGCTGTTTTTT
TRBV11-3	TRBJ2-7	NA	NA	CASSRGRGSVYF	TGTGCCAGCAGCAGGGGCAGGGGATCCGTGTACTTC
TRBV9	TRBJ1-4	NA	NA	CASSGRDATNEKLFF	TGTGCCAGCAGCGGGAGGGACGCAACTAATGAAAAACTGTTTTTT
TRBV14	TRBJ2-2	NA	NA	CASSEKADSGELFF	TGTGCCAGCAGCGAGAAAGCTGATTCCGGGGAGCTGTTTTTT
TRBV7-3	TRBJ1-1	NA	TRBD1	CASGTGANTEAFF	TGTGCCAGCGGAACAGGGGCGAACACTGAAGCTTTCTTT
TRBV28	TRBJ1-2	NA	TRBD1	CASYGTVYGYTF	TGTGCCAGCTACGGGACAGTCTATGGCTACACCTTC
TRBV25-1	TRBJ1-1	NA	NA	CASSRGSNTEAFF	TGTGCCAGCAGTCGCGGGTCCAACACTGAAGCTTTCTTT
TRBV9	TRBJ1-3	NA	NA	CASSWRGGGPISGNTIYF	TGTGCCAGCAGCTGGAGAGGGGGAGGGCCCATCTCTGGAAACACCATATATTTT
TRBV9	TRBJ2-3	NA	TRBD2	CASSVGGLAGADTQYF	TGTGCCAGCAGCGTAGGAGGTCTAGCGGGAGCAGATACGCAGTATTTT
TRBV4-1	TRBJ1-2	few	TRBD1	CASSQDNRGKGMDGYTF	TGCGCCAGCAGCCAAGACAACAGGGGGAAAGGCATGGATGGCTACACCTTC
TRBV11-3	TRBJ2-3	NA	NA	CASSLGRSGRGTDTQYF	TGTGCCAGCAGCTTAGGGAGGAGCGGAAGGGGGACAGATACGCAGTATTTT
TRBV11-3	TRBJ2-3	NA	NA	CASSLLATDTQYF	TGTGCCAGCAGCTTACTAGCGACAGATACGCAGTATTTT
TRBV28	TRBJ1-5	NA	NA	CASGRGFNQPQHF	TGTGCCAGTGGGAGGGGGTTCAATCAGCCCCAGCATTTT
TRBV28	TRBJ2-7	NA	TRBD1	CASSNTGGPQF	TGTGCCAGCAGTAACACAGGGGGCCCCCAGTTC
TRBV14	TRBJ2-7	NA	NA	CASSQDFGGFPSYEQYF	TGTGCCAGCAGCCAAGATTTCGGCGGTTTTCCCTCCTACGAGCAGTACTTC
TRBV5-1	TRBJ2-7	NA	NA	CASSVQGVSNEQYF	TGCGCCAGCAGCGTTCAGGGTGTAAGCAACGAGCAGTACTTC
TRBV5-1	TRBJ2-3	NA	TRBD1	CASSFFSQGGTDTQYF	TGCGCCAGCAGCTTCTTTTCACAGGGGGGCACAGATACGCAGTATTTT
TRBV30	TRBJ2-2	NA	NA	CAYPRFTGELFF	TGTGCCTACCCGCGGTTTACCGGGGAGCTGTTTTTT
TRBV20-1	TRBJ2-7	NA	NA	CSARRYEQYF	TGCAGTGCCAGGAGGTACGAGCAGTACTTC
TRBV18	TRBJ2-3	NA	NA	CASSPEGDTQYF	TGTGCCAGCTCACCAGAGGGTGATACGCAGTATTTT
TRBV28	TRBJ1-6	NA	TRBD1	CASSEGTGGWNSPLHF	TGTGCCAGCAGCGAAGGGACAGGGGGCTGGAATTCACCCCTCCACTTT